The present entry profiles one T cell receptor beta chain with its context. The target antigen is unknown. Those patients with uncontrolled infection, other autoimmune disease, pregnancy or lactation were excluded. These data come from a study of T cells in Graves' hyperthyroidism and ophthalmopathy. Study-wide points: Most thyroid clonotypes that were expanded above 0.001 also turned up in blood.

Using RNA transcripts as the source, TCR beta CDR3 regions were amplified. The HTBI primer set drove a first-round RT-PCR of the TCR CDR3. TCRdb re-derived calls from the multiplex PCR reads in MiXCR, one entry per CDR3 protein. This table holds hundreds of thousands of distinct CDR3 sequences, about 20% found once. Sequenced sample: blood. The clonotype was recovered from a man aged 35 to 55 with Graves' ophthalmopathy.

As DNA, the CDR3 is TGTGCCAGCAGCCGTATACGGAACACTGAAGCTTTCTTT. Its protein is CASSRIRNTEAFF. The V gene is TRBV14, the J gene TRBJ1-1, with no clear D. CDR3 length equals 13 residues. Per germline, CDR1 SGHDN and CDR2 FVKESK. Trimming pared 4 bases from V and 1 base from J, leaving 7 bases between. Combining the CDR3 with reference TRBV14 and TRBJ1-1 gives the whole variable domain EAGVTQFPSHSVIEKGQTVTLRCDPISGHDNLYWYRRVMGKEIKFLLHFVKESKQDESGMPNNRFLAERTGGTYSTLKVQPAELEDSGVYFCASSRIRNTEAFFGQGTRLTVV.